Below, 9 T cell receptor beta chains from the same sample are listed, as sequenced in a study of regulatory T cells in long-lasting Graves disease. Regarding time point: newly diagnosed GD, antithyroid drugs for less than 3 months. Construction of the TCR library relied on RNA isolated from PBMCs. Construction of TCR beta libraries relied on iRepertoire HTBI primers and on Arm-PCR targeting CDR3 regions. MiXCR, run by TCRdb on the multiplex PCR reads, gives a single entry per CDR3 protein. This table holds more than 450,000 distinct CDR3 sequences, 15% to 20% found once. The same data also went into a second study, on T cells in Graves' hyperthyroidism and ophthalmopathy.

Sequences were derived from peripheral blood mononuclear cells (PBMCs), sampled at new diagnosis, from a patient treated with antithyroid drugs. The receptors were gathered from a man aged 35 to 55 with Graves disease.

This clonotype was recorded a few times. The chain combines TRBV9 with TRBJ2-1; D call uncertain. The closer fit of TRBJ2-7 to the DNA end suggests the J call may be wrong. The CDR3 totals 15 residues. Germline V gives CDR1 SGDLS, CDR2 YYNGEE. The CDR3 DNA is TGTGCCAGCAGCGTAGTGGGAACCTCCTACAATGAGCAGTACTTC. Amino acid sequence: CASSVVGTSYNEQYF.

This clonotype was recorded many times. The gene calls are TRBV29-1 and TRBJ2-7; TRBD1 matches at 9 bases. V dropped 7 bases and J dropped 3; count of bases not matched to a gene: 4. Germline-derived CDR1 and CDR2 are SQVTM and ANQGSEA. The CDR3 is made up of 12 amino acids. The CDR3 coding sequence is TGCAGCGCTGGGACAGGGAACTACGAGCAGTACTTC. This gives the protein CSAGTGNYEQYF.

The rearrangement joins TRBV14 to TRBJ2-5; no reliable D call. CDR3 length equals 16 residues. The V end was cut by 4 bases, the J end by 0 bases, with 15 bases between. Germline V gene lookup returns CDR1 SGHDN and CDR2 FVKESK. CDR3 coding DNA: TGTGCCAGCAGCCCGGAAGGACGAGCCAACCAAGAGACCCAGTACTTC. It specifies CASSPEGRANQETQYF.

This clonotype occurred many times. The V gene is TRBV10-2, the J gene TRBJ2-7; TRBD1 matches at 8 bases. Germline V gene data show CDR1 as WSHSY and CDR2 as SAAADI. CDR3 length equals 19 residues. The V segment lost 3 bases and the J segment 4 bases; nucleotides outside the gene matches: 20. The CDR3 DNA reads as TGCGCCAGCAGTGAAGTTCTTGGCAGGGGGCAAGATAAGGGGTACGAGCAGTACTTC. The encoded protein is CASSEVLGRGQDKGYEQYF.

This clonotype was observed many times. The chain links TRBV27 to TRBJ2-5; 7 bases line up with TRBD1. The CDR3 contains 13 residues. CDR1 is MNHEY, CDR2 SMNVEV, per germline (reference sequence). The junction had 3 bases not matched to a gene; V was cut back by 6 bases and J by 2 bases. The CDR3 protein is CASSRQGQETQYF. The CDR3 nucleotides read TGTGCCAGCAGCCGACAGGGTCAAGAGACCCAGTACTTC.

The chain couples TRBV5-6 to TRBJ1-2, with D perhaps TRBD1 (6 bases). This CDR3 is 14 amino acids long. Germline V gene lookup returns CDR1 SGHDT and CDR2 YYEEEE. Trimming removed 6 bases at V and 4 bases at J, with 16 bases between. CDR3 amino acids: CASKTGTLAYGYTF. Written as DNA, the CDR3 is TGTGCCAGCAAAACGGGGACATTGGCCTATGGCTACACCTTC.

This clonotype has a count of ten or more. The rearrangement uses TRBV7-9 and TRBJ2-5; possibly TRBD2 for D (5 bases). Germline-derived CDR1 and CDR2 are SEHNR and FQNEAQ (reference sequence). Trimming pared 5 bases from V and 5 bases from J, leaving 12 bases between. The CDR3 consists of 13 residues. The CDR3 nucleotides are TGTGCCAGCAGCCCATCAGGAGGCGAGACCCAGTACTTC. Its protein product is CASSPSGGETQYF.

This chain links TRBV14 with TRBJ2-5; a possible D gene is TRBD2 (6 bases). The CDR3 runs to 15 residues. From germline, CDR1 is SGHDN and CDR2 FVKESK. Between the trimmed V and J ends, which lost 1 base and 0 bases, there was a span of 9 bases. Here the CDR3 DNA reads TGTGCCAGCAGCCAAGGACTAGTGTACCAAGAGACCCAGTACTTC. Its translation: CASSQGLVYQETQYF.

This clonotype was found many times. The V call is TRBV20-1, the J call TRBJ2-2; D remains unclear. Trimming took 3 bases from V and 0 from J, leaving 8 bases between them. This CDR3 comprises 14 residues. The V gene's germline CDR1 is DFQATT and CDR2 SNEGSKA (reference sequence). The CDR3: CSASVAANTGELFF. CDR3 DNA: TGCAGTGCTAGCGTGGCGGCGAACACCGGGGAGCTGTTTTTT.